The sequence of this T cell receptor (beta chain) was determined in a study of blood T cell repertoires in COVID-19. Overall study: The United States, Italy and Spain supplied acute and convalescent COVID-19 samples.

This CDR3 spans 16 amino acids. Trimming shortened V by 2 bases and J by 5 bases, and 16 bases separated the two germline ends. Germline V gene sequence: CDR1 MNHEY, CDR2 SVGAGI. The data were produced by immunoSEQ multiplex PCR, yet TCRdb's version contains in-frame clones alone and is incomplete. The data hold 150,000 to 200,000 clones, with approximately 78% observed a single time. This chain links TRBV6-5 with TRBJ1-5; a possible D gene is TRBD1 (6 bases). This sequence originates from a human donor in a cohort sampled during active COVID-19. What was sequenced was peripheral blood. Here the CDR3 reads CASSYTAGALDQPQHF. CDR3 sequence (DNA): TGTGCCAGCAGTTACACGGCGGGGGCTCTAGATCAGCCCCAGCATTTT.